This T cell receptor beta chain originates from a study of human T cells and chemical hapten exposure. About the study: Predominantly women, the patients had alopecia areata, totalis or universalis. Broader study findings: As patch test score rose, PT1 expanded TCR counts tended to rise as well.

There are 14 residues in the CDR3. V was cut by 4 bases and J by 1 base, with 9 bases left in between. CDR1 LGHNA and CDR2 YSLEER come from the germline V gene. The time point: patch test 1, 2 weeks after DPC sensitization. Treatment indicated: therapeutic diphenylcyclopropenone sensitization with weekly scalp DPC. Total RNA was isolated from whole blood that had not been fractionated. In this sample, this clonotype turned up many times. Antigen unknown. Individual cDNA molecules (in the library) carried attached unique molecular identifiers. TCRdb redid the calling of the RACE reads with MiXCR, one entry per CDR3 protein. The sample carries about 380,000 distinct CDR3 sequences, roughly 4.8% recorded once.

J is TRBJ2-3 and V is TRBV4-3; tentative D call: TRBD2 (6 bases). The clonotype comes from a woman aged 45 to 65 with alopecia areata. Some clones in this sample may be carry-over from other donors' samples. The source material was whole blood, sampled in connection with sensitization to the hapten diphenylcyclopropenone (DPC). The CDR3 DNA is TGCGCCAGCAGCCCCGGGACTGGCACAGATACGCAGTATTTT. Translation gives CASSPGTGTDTQYF.